This T cell receptor beta chain emerged from a study of cytomegalovirus exposure and HLA in healthy donors. Study background: The same platform was used for the 110 or so validation repertoires as for the 666 first-cohort repertoires, as reported in a later analysis. Whole-study results and caveats: In vitro, a few CMV-associated chains proved specific for CMV antigens. Listed as cytomegalovirus-associated were roughly 180 TCR beta chains.

The CDR3 is 16 amino acids. Germline V gene data show CDR1 as SGHRS and CDR2 as YFSETQ. Unmatched junction bases numbered 8, after V lost 3 bases and J lost 2 bases. A note on this clone: Its specificity is not known.

Sequenced by immunoSEQ multiplex PCR; TCRdb stores in-frame clones only, minus some. The sample has some 270,000 clones, 80% to 90% seen once. Sequencing input: PBMCs. The chain uses TRBV5-1 and TRBJ2-7; 10 bases match TRBD1. This TCR was sampled from a woman in her late teens or twenties in good health and CMV-seronegative. CDR3 protein: CASSSGPGQGPYEQYF. In nucleotides, the CDR3 is TGCGCCAGCAGCTCGGGACCGGGACAGGGGCCCTACGAGCAGTACTTC.